This paragraph covers one TCR beta chain sequence. Its antigen is unidentified. In the same sample, other DNA sequences code for this CDR3. The V gene lost 6 bases and the J gene lost 0 bases, with 6 bases spanning the gap. Germline loops: CDR1 SGHAT, CDR2 FQNNGV. The CDR3 extends over 12 amino acids. This entry comes from a study of shared clonotypes between healthy human individuals. Study-level background: Samples came from a couple of female and three male donors aged 18 to 49. CD8 memory received one plate per donor, CD8 naive two, CD4 memory three and CD4 naive three. Study observations and caveats: The authors expected sequencing depth to affect clonotype sharing among donors. With few donors, the genetic and exposure-history diversity represented was limited.

The data were produced by immunoSEQ multiplex PCR, yet TCRdb's version contains in-frame clones alone and is incomplete. The table lists 100,000 to 120,000 clones, around 73% of them singletons. Sequences were obtained from memory CD8+ T cells sorted from blood. This sample's subset: CD45RO+ cells pooled with CCR7-negative TemRA cells. The receptor comes from a woman between 25 and 40 years old in good health. The chain links TRBV11-2 to TRBJ2-7, with a weak D call TRBD2 (5 bases). The DNA for the CDR3 is TGTGCCAGCAGTACTAGCTCCTACGAGCAGTACTTC. Its translation is CASSTSSYEQYF.